Listed below are T cell receptor beta chains from one sample, sequenced in a study of Ad26.COV2.S vaccination and SARS-CoV-2 variants. Profiled with immunoSEQ multiplex PCR; TCRdb holds only in-frame clones, not every one. The sample holds about 350,000 clones, roughly 85% seen once. Sequenced material: peripheral blood, taken in a trial of Ad26.COV2.S vaccine versus placebo. The receptors were gathered from a person between 18 and 60 years old who received the Ad26.COV2.S COVID-19 vaccine or a placebo. Each CDR3 is given without its conserved first and last residue. Size values are once, few and many counts, or a class for expanded clones, and some rows have none.

v_call	clone_size	j_call	cdr3_aa
TRBV18	.	TRBJ1-1	ASSMTDMNTEAF
TRBV7-2	.	TRBJ1-4	ASSSDRGNEKLF
TRBV2	.	TRBJ2-7	ASTGQDVGQY
TRBV19	.	TRBJ2-7	ASSIELAYEQY
TRBV5-1	.	TRBJ2-1	ASSLVQNEQF
TRBV7-8	.	TRBJ2-3	ASSFRDSLRPTDTQY
TRBV10-1	.	TRBJ2-3	ASSELVAGVTDTQY
TRBV4-3	.	TRBJ2-4	ASSQDLLAGEANIQY
TRBV19	.	TRBJ2-1	ASSIGRQSGLVDEQF
TRBV15	.	TRBJ1-3	ATSREGRQISSGNTIY
TRBV7-2	.	TRBJ2-3	ASSLSLQTDTQY
TRBV28	.	TRBJ2-3	ASSLGSWTSTDTQY
TRBV6-2/TRBV6-3	.	TRBJ2-5	ASSARVETQY
TRBV27	.	TRBJ1-5	ASAVSRTWDQSAPQH
TRBV4-1	.	TRBJ2-7	ASSPTTSGVYEQY
TRBV10-3	.	TRBJ2-5	AISESLAGVGETQY
TRBV18	.	TRBJ2-7	ASSSPKGRPSYEQY
TRBV28	.	TRBJ2-7	ASHTGAFYEQY
TRBV4-3	.	TRBJ2-1	ASSQVLAGLVYNEQF
TRBV15	.	TRBJ2-1	ATATGTYNEQF
TRBV2	.	TRBJ2-1	ASSEMSGYNEQF
TRBV16	.	TRBJ1-4	ASSPYLDSGREKLF
TRBV7-2	.	TRBJ2-4	ASSLSSTGGVKNIQY
TRBV28	once	TRBJ2-7	ASSLSMDRPTYEQY
TRBV5-5	.	TRBJ2-2	ASSNVANTGELF
TRBV9	.	TRBJ2-4	ASSGRDTGNIQY
TRBV5-6	few	TRBJ2-7	ASSSDQGEQY
TRBV5-1	.	TRBJ1-1	ASSRTLTGGLTEAF
TRBV6-6	once	TRBJ1-5	ASSSRTGGQPQH